The source of this T cell receptor (beta chain) is a study of T cell responses to AZD1222 COVID-19 vaccine. Trimming cost V 1 base and J 5 bases; bases outside gene matches: 4. This CDR3 contains 16 residues. Germline lookup yields CDR1 KGHSH and CDR2 LQKENI. Libraries were prepared by immunoSEQ multiplex PCR; TCRdb keeps only in-frame clonotypes and omits some of them. Found here are 150,000 to 200,000 clones, roughly 92% of them singletons; the top ten hold 1.6%. This sequence joins TRBV18 and TRBJ2-1; 11 nucleotides match TRBD2. Source: peripheral blood, taken on day 0 of AZD1222 vaccination. This sequence was found in an adult in good health. The CDR3 protein is CASSPLGLAGDNEQFF. CDR3 nucleotides: TGTGCCAGCTCACCACTCGGACTAGCGGGCGACAATGAGCAGTTCTTC. Combining the CDR3 with reference TRBV18 and TRBJ2-1 gives the whole variable domain NAGVMQNPRHLVRRRGQEARLRCSPMKGHSHVYWYRQLPEEGLKFMVYLQKENIIDESGMPKERFSAEFPKEGPSILRIQQVVRGDSAAYFCASSPLGLAGDNEQFFGPGTRLTVL.